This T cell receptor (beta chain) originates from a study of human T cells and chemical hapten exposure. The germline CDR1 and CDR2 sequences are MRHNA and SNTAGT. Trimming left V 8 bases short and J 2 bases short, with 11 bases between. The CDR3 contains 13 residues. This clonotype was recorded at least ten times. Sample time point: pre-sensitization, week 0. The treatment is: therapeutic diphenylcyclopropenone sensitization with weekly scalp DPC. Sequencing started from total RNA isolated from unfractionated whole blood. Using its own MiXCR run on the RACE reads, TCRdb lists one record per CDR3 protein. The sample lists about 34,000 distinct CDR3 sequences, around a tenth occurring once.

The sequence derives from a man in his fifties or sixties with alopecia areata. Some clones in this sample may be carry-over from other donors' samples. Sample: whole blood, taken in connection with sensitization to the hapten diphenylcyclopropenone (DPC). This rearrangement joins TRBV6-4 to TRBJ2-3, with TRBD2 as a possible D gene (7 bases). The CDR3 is CASGAGHTDTQYF. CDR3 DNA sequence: TGTGCCAGCGGAGCGGGACACACAGATACGCAGTATTTT.